This is a list of T cell receptor beta chains from one sample in a study of cytomegalovirus exposure and HLA in healthy donors. Produced via immunoSEQ multiplex PCR; TCRdb's table is partial and in-frame only. The sample shows about 210,000 clones, more than 70% of them seen only once. Sequenced material: PBMCs. The receptors here all came from a man aged 40-50 years in good health and CMV-seropositive. Both conserved end residues are part of each CDR3. A D gene is named only where the DNA matches it firmly. Only part of the rows carry a size: once, few, many, or a class if the clone is expanded.

once	TRBJ1-1	15	.	TRBV27	CASSPYTGGNTEAFF	TGTGCCAGCAGTCCGTATACGGGGGGGAACACTGAAGCTTTCTTT
.	TRBJ2-5	15	TRBD2	TRBV4-3	CASSPGLAGGETQYF	TGCGCCAGCAGCCCGGGACTAGCGGGAGGAGAGACCCAGTACTTC
once	TRBJ1-1	14	TRBD1	TRBV6-1	CASREDRVLVEAFF	TGTGCCAGCAGGGAAGACAGGGTATTGGTTGAAGCTTTCTTT
.	TRBJ2-2	16	TRBD2	TRBV6-5	CASSYSGLAGTGELFF	TGTGCCAGCAGTTACTCTGGGCTAGCGGGGACCGGGGAGCTGTTTTTT
.	TRBJ1-2	20	TRBD1	TRBV18	CASSPPAPLTLDRGREGYTF	TGTGCCAGCTCACCCCCTGCCCCCCTTACTCTGGACAGGGGAAGGGAAGGCTACACCTTC
.	TRBJ2-2	14	.	TRBV27	CASSLKAVTGELFF	TGTGCCAGCAGTTTAAAAGCCGTAACCGGGGAGCTGTTTTTT
.	TRBJ2-5	14	.	TRBV28	CASSFMGAGETQYF	TGTGCCAGCAGTTTCATGGGGGCTGGGGAGACCCAGTACTTC
.	TRBJ2-7	13	.	TRBV7-6	CASSLAGNHEQYF	TGTGCCAGCAGCTTGGCAGGGAACCACGAGCAGTACTTC
.	TRBJ1-5	15	.	TRBV18	CASSPAGGGNQPQHF	TGTGCCAGCTCCCCCGCCGGGGGTGGCAATCAGCCCCAGCATTTT
.	TRBJ1-5	14	TRBD1	TRBV13	CASSLTGGNQPQHF	TGTGCCAGCAGCTTGACAGGGGGCAATCAGCCCCAGCATTTT
few	TRBJ2-5	15	.	TRBV9	CASSVDDTNQETQYF	TGTGCCAGCAGCGTAGACGACACAAATCAAGAGACCCAGTACTTC
.	TRBJ2-2	15	.	TRBV5-4	CASSLNRLNTGELFF	TGTGCCAGCAGCTTGAATAGATTAAACACCGGGGAGCTGTTTTTT
.	TRBJ1-1	15	TRBD1	TRBV18	CASSPSGTGNTEAFF	TGTGCCAGCTCACCCTCCGGGACAGGGAACACTGAAGCTTTCTTT
.	TRBJ1-5	15	.	TRBV7-2	CASSLMEYSNQPQHF	TGTGCCAGCAGCTTAATGGAGTATAGCAATCAGCCCCAGCATTTT
.	TRBJ1-3	13	.	TRBV19	CASRQISGNTIYF	TGTGCCAGTAGACAGATCTCTGGAAACACCATATATTTT
few	TRBJ1-4	13	TRBD1	TRBV19	CASKTGSNEKLFF	TGTGCCAGCAAGACAGGGAGTAATGAAAAACTGTTTTTT
.	TRBJ2-5	14	.	TRBV11-2	CASSFNRETETQYF	TGTGCCAGCAGCTTTAACAGGGAGACAGAGACCCAGTACTTC
.	TRBJ1-2	17	TRBD1	TRBV4-1	CASSFRDRGAAVYGYTF	TGCGCCAGCAGCTTCCGGGACAGGGGAGCGGCAGTCTATGGCTACACCTTC